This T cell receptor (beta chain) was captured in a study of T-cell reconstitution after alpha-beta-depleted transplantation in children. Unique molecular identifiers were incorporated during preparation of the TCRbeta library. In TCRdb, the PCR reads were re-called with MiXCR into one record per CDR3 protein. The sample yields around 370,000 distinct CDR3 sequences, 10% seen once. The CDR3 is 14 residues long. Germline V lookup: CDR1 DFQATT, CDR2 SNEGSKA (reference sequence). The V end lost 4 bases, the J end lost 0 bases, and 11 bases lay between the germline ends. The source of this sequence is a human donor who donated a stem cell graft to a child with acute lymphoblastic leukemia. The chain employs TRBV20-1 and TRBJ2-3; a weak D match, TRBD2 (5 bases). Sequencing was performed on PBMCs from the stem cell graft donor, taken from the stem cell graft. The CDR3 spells CSAKRFTSTDTQYF. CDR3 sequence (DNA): TGCAGTGCTAAGCGGTTCACTAGCACAGATACGCAGTATTTT.